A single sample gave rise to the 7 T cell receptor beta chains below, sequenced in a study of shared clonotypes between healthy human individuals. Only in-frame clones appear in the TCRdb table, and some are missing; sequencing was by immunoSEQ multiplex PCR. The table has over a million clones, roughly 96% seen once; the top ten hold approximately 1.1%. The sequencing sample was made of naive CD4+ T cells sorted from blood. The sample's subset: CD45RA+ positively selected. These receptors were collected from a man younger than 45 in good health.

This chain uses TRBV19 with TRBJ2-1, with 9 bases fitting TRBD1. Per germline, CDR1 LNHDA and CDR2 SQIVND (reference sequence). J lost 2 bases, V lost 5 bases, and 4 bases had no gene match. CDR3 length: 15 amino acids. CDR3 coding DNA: TGTGCCAGTAGTGAAACAGGGGGCGCCTACAATGAGCAGTTCTTC. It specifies CASSETGGAYNEQFF. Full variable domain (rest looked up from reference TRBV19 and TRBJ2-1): DGGITQSPKYLFRKEGQNVTLSCEQNLNHDAMYWYRQDPGQGLRLIYYSQIVNDFQKGDIAEGYSVSREKKESFPLTVTSAQKNPTAFYLCASSETGGAYNEQFFGPGTRLTVL.

This CDR3 is CASNDRDNYGYTF. The CDR3 DNA reads TGTGCCAGCAATGACCGGGACAACTATGGCTACACCTTC. The chain carries TRBV28 and TRBJ1-2; a weak D match, TRBD1 (5 bases). V was shortened by 7 bases and J by 2 bases, with 11 bases between the two germline ends. Germline lookup yields CDR1 MDHEN and CDR2 SYDVKM. The CDR3 loop spans 13 amino acids.

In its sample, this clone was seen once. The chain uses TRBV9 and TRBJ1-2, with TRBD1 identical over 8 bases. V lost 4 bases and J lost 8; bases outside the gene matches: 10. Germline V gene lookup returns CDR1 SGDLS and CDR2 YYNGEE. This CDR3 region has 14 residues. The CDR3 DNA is TGTGCCAGCAGCCAATTGCAGGGGGCGAAAGGCTACACCTTC. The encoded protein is CASSQLQGAKGYTF.

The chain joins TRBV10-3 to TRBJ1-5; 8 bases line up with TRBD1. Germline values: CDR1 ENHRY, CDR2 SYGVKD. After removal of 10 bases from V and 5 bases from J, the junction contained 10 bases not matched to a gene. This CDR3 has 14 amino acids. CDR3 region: CATDKDRADQPQHF. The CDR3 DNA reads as TGTGCCACCGATAAGGACAGGGCAGATCAGCCCCAGCATTTT.

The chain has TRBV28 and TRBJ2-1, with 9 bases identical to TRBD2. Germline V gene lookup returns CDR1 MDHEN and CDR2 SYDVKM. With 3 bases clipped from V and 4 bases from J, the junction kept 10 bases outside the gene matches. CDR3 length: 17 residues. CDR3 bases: TGTGCCAGCAGTTTGAGTCCGGGACTAGCCCAATACAATGAGCAGTTCTTC. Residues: CASSLSPGLAQYNEQFF.

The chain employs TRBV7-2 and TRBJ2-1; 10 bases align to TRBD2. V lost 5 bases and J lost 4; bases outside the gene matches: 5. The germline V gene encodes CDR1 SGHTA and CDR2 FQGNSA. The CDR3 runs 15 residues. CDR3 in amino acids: CASSQGLAPYNEQFF. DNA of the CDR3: TGTGCCAGCAGCCAGGGACTAGCGCCTTACAATGAGCAGTTCTTC.

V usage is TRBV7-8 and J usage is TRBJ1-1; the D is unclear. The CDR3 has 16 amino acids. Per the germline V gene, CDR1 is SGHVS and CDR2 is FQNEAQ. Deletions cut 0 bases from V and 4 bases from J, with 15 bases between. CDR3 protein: CASSLALGSGATEAFF. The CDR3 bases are TGTGCCAGCAGCTTAGCGCTAGGGTCAGGAGCCACTGAAGCTTTCTTT.